This T cell receptor beta chain was identified during a study of HIV-infected patients and healthy controls (dated by TCRdb to 2013 to 2016). With regard to the full study: CD4 counts rose modestly but significantly in about 85% of the 16 patients after three months of therapy, yet stayed below normal ranges. Patients lacked overall T-cell lymphocytopenia, and total CDR3 counts per chain did not differ significantly from controls. No consistent shift in CD8 counts was seen during early therapy, whereas a slight rise was seen in the CD4:CD8 ratio. Viral load fell below detection in about 70% of the 16 patients by the second bleed and in all patients following a further year of therapy. The question the study tested was whether immune perturbation and reconstitution could be captured by deep TCR repertoire sequencing of small blood samples from HIV patients.

Broad study findings and their caveats: Roughly threefold more distinct CDR3s and higher Shannon diversity were observed in healthy control repertoires than in untreated HIV+ repertoires. HLA typing of donors was not performed in the study. Only around 3 months of therapy was reflected in the treated samples, a period arguably too short to observe immune reconstitution given low adult thymic output. Eight alpha and eight beta V genes showed significantly different mean usage between HIV-infected patients and controls. The study cohorts differed slightly in age and sex profile, but those differences did not account for the observed differences in diversity. MAIT cell alpha-chain CDR3s were present at high frequency in healthy controls but severely depleted in HIV+ repertoires. During therapy, a significant decrease in frequency was seen for HIV-associated CDR3s, whereas no significant change was found for CMV-associated CDR3s, although most of them became more frequent. Processing included only sixteen HIV-infected individuals, and this was regarded by the authors as a major limit on how widely the findings apply. Rare events from HIV-infected data received too much weight under size-matching, and comparisons were complicated by unequal numbers of distinct sequences between patients and controls. In size-matched repertoire data, the apparent post-therapy recovery of the Gini index in HIV-infected patients was not replicated. By Jaccard index and by the count of highly shared sequences, healthy controls shared more CDR3s between individuals than HIV+ patients did. Alpha-beta chain pairing was not determined in the samples. The use of whole blood limited sequencing depth and precluded separation of the dynamics of distinct T-cell subpopulations. HIV-infected repertoires had significantly higher mean Gini indices than controls, possibly reflecting oligoclonality.

Follow-up blood from HIV-infected patients was collected roughly three months, about 14 weeks, after antiretroviral therapy began. Whole blood was used without fractionating the cells, so the repertoire represented all peripheral T cells without sorting. For RNA extraction, roughly 2.5 ml of peripheral blood was collected into Tempus tubes. Patients were deemed ineligible for enrollment if they had febrile or AIDS-related illness, tumors, hepatitis B or C coinfection, immunomodulatory therapy, recent vaccination or treatment interruptions. The TURBO-DNase kit was used to remove leftover genomic DNA, and GLOBINclear was used to deplete globin mRNA. Approximately 0.5 ug RNA was reverse transcribed with SuperScript III using primers against the alpha and beta constant regions. Separate alpha and beta chain libraries were generated by chain-specific third strand synthesis with multiplexing indices. The protocol used a single primer pair to amplify all rearrangements within a chain, which avoided primer bias, and attached molecular barcodes to each cDNA molecule. T4 RNA Ligase 1 joined purified cDNA to a 5' RACE adapter that carried a random hexamer and the SP2 sequencing primer site. With slow temperature ramps used to favor optimal annealing, second strand synthesis was primed from the SP2 site with Phusion polymerase. Each molecule's 12-nucleotide barcode consisted of two random hexamer sequences, both added before amplification and joined together. A brief initial PCR introduced P5 and P7 adapter elements together with a second index, and a roughly 23-cycle amplification PCR using P5s and P7 primers was subsequently performed. Libraries received about 30 PCR cycles in total, were quantified on a Qubit, sized on a Bioanalyzer, and diluted to roughly 4 nM. Sequencing of the normalized libraries was done on an Illumina MiSeq using 2 x 250 paired-end kits. Reverse transcription reactions underwent purification over MinElute columns, with elution into 9.5 to 10 ul Tris-Cl. Adapter ligations were incubated for about 22 hours at 16 degrees C and subsequently purified with AMPure XP beads at a 1:1 ratio. The paper's data handling went like this. Demultiplexed FASTQ files were processed with a modified Decombinator that output V, J, insert and barcode information. Sequences that shared a barcode but differed from the dominant sequence were discarded as errors, and original cDNA molecules were estimated by counting barcodes clustered at Levenshtein distance 3. The R packages ineq, vegan, igraph and RCytoscape were used for downstream analyses, together with IMGT nomenclature and CDR3 definitions. To avoid skew from clonal expansion, each TCR was counted once, and V gene usage was computed over distinct sequences. Similarity networks connected unique CDR3 amino acid sequences within a donor whenever two sequences differed by a single Levenshtein edit. Published HIV-specific CDR3s (92 alpha, approximately 660 beta) and CMV-specific CDR3s (about 13 alpha, a few hundred beta) were assembled and queried against the repertoires. Random subsampling to size-matched repertoires demonstrated that the decreased diversity in patients did not result from their lower sequence numbers. The public reads were reprocessed in TCRdb via fastp at Q25 and MiXCR, keeping in-frame beta chains. Each CDR3 protein gets just one entry, which takes the most common genes and DNA from the rows behind it. In this record, the V and J calls reflect TCRdb's handling and not the investigators' own analysis. The sample table lists roughly 6,600 distinct CDR3 sequences, more than 9% of them with a count of one. Of the sample, approximately 18% falls within the top ten clones.

This clonotype is medium-sized (0.01 to 0.1%) in its sample. This receptor's antigen is unknown. No much larger clone is present one base from it, and per-base qualities are unavailable. The sequence derives from an adult with HIV infection. Sequencing was performed on blood, taken during antiretroviral therapy.

The CDR3: CASSLDPSENQPQHF. The nucleotides read TGTGCCAGCAGCTTAGATCCTTCGGAGAATCAGCCCCAGCATTTT. The sequence joins TRBV11-2 to TRBJ1-5, with the D gene too uncertain to name. CDR1 and CDR2 (SGHAT, FQNNGV) derive from the germline V gene. V and J lose 0 bases and 4 bases, and a span of 10 bases separates them. Including the terminal cysteine and phenylalanine, the CDR3 comprises 15 residues. The retained sequence is limited to the CDR3, 45 bases, with the frame set at the first base.